This TCR beta chain was obtained from a study of blood T cell repertoires in COVID-19. Turning to the study itself: COVID-19 samples collected from the United States, Italy and Spain covered acute and convalescent phases.

Original processing methods: The authors estimated nucleated cell counts from reference gene primer amplification. The assay was immunoSEQ multiplex PCR, and TCRdb's table has in-frame clones only and misses some. V, J and clone size are those of that table, while D and trimming were read from the DNA. Found here are about 26,000 clones, around 60% of them singletons; the top ten hold roughly 7.2%. Germline loops: CDR1 SGHDT, CDR2 YYEEEE. The CDR3 runs to 14 residues. V dropped 0 bases and J dropped 6; count of bases not matched to a gene: 4. The genes are TRBV5-6 and TRBJ1-2; 8 bases match TRBD1. The clonotype originates from a man in his fifties or sixties with active or convalescent COVID-19. Source material: peripheral blood. The CDR3 sequence is CASSLALTGDGYTF. DNA of the CDR3: TGTGCCAGCAGCTTGGCCCTGACAGGGGATGGCTACACCTTC.